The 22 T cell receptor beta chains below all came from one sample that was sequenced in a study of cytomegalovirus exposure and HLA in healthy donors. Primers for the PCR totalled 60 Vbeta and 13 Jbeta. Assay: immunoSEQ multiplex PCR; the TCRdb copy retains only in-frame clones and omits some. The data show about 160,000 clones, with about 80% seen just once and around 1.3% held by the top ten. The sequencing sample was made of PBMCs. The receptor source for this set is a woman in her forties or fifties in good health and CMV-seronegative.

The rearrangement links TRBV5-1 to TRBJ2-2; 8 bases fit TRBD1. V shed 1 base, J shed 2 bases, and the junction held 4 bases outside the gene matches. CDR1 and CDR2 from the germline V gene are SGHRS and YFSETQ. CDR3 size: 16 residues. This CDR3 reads CASSLYQGANTGELFF. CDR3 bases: TGCGCCAGCAGCTTGTATCAGGGGGCCAACACCGGGGAGCTGTTTTTT.

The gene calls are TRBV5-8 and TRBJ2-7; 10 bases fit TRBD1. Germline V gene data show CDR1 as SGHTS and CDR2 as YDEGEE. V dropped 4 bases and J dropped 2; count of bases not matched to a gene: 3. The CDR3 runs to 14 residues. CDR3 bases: TGTGCCAGCAGCGGGGGACAGGGGACCTACGAGCAGTACTTC. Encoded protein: CASSGGQGTYEQYF.

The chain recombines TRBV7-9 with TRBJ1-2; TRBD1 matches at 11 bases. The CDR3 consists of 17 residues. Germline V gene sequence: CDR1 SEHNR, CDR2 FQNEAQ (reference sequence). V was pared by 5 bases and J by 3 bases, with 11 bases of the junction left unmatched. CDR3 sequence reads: CASSRRDRGGGDYGYTF. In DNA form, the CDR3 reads TGTGCCAGCAGCCGACGGGACAGGGGGGGTGGGGACTATGGCTACACCTTC.

The CDR3 here is CASSQGAGAAGNTIYF. The CDR3 nucleotides are TGCGCCAGCAGCCAAGGTGCGGGGGCGGCTGGAAACACCATATATTTT. The rearrangement uses TRBV4-3 and TRBJ1-3; TRBD1 might be the D (6 bases). The ends were cut back, 1 base at V and 2 bases at J, with 12 bases in the middle. This CDR3 has 16 residues. The germline CDR1 and CDR2 sequences are LGHNA and YSLEER.

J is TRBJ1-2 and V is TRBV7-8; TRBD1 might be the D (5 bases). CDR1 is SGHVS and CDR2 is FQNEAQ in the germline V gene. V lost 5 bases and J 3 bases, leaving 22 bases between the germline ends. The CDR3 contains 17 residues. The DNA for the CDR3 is TGTGCCAGCAGCCCTCGTGTCGGGACTCGGTTTGACTATGGCTACACCTTC. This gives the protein CASSPRVGTRFDYGYTF. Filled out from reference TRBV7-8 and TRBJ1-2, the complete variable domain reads GAGVSQSPRYKVAKRGQDVALRCDPISGHVSLFWYQQALGQGPEFLTYFQNEAQLDKSGLPSDRFFAERPEGSVSTLKIQRTQQEDSAVYLCASSPRVGTRFDYGYTFGSGTRLTVV.

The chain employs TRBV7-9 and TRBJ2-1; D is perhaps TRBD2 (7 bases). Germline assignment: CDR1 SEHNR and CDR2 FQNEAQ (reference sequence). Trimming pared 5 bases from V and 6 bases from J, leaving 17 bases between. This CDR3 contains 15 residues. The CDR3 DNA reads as TGTGCCAGCAGCCCATTAGGGGGGGCAAGCAATGAGCAGTTCTTC. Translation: CASSPLGGASNEQFF. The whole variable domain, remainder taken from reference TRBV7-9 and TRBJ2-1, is DTGVSQNPRHKITKRGQNVTFRCDPISEHNRLYWYRQTLGQGPEFLTYFQNEAQLEKSRLLSDRFSAERPKGSFSTLEIQRTEQGDSAMYLCASSPLGGASNEQFFGPGTRLTVL.

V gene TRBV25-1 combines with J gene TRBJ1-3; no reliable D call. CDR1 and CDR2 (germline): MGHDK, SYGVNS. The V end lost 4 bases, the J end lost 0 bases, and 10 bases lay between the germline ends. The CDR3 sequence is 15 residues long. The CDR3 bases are TGTGCCAGCAGTGGTCAGGCGATCTCTGGAAACACCATATATTTT. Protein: CASSGQAISGNTIYF.

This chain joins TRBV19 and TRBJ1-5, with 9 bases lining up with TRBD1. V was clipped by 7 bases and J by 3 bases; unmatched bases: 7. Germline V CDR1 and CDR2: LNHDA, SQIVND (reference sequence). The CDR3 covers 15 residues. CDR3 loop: CASTITGGNNQPQHF. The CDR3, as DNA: TGTGCCAGTACCATAACAGGGGGCAACAATCAGCCCCAGCATTTT.

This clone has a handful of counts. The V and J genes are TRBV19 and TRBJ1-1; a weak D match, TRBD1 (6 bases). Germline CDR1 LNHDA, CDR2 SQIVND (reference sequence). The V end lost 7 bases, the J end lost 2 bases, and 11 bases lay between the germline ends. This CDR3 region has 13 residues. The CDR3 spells CASKGTTNTEAFF. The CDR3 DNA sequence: TGTGCCAGTAAAGGGACAACTAACACTGAAGCTTTCTTT.

CDR3 sequence reads: CASSESWAGYGYTF. As DNA, the CDR3 is TGTGCCAGCAGTGAAAGTTGGGCAGGCTATGGCTACACCTTC. The chain uses TRBV6-1 and TRBJ1-2; D ambiguous. CDR3 length equals 14 residues. V lost 2 bases and J 4 bases, leaving 11 bases between the germline ends. Looked up from germline, CDR1 is MNHNS and CDR2 is SASEGT.

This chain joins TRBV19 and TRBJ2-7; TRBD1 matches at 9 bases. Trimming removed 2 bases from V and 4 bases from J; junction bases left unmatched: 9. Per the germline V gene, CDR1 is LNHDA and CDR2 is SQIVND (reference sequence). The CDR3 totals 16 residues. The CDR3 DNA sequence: TGTGCCAGTAGTATACACCTGACAGGGGGTCTTTACGAGCAGTACTTC. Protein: CASSIHLTGGLYEQYF.

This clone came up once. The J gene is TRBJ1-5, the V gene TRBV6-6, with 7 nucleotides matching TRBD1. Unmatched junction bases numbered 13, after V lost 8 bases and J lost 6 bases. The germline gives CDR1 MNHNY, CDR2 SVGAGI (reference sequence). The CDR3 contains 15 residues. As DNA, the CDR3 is TGTGCCAGCCAGTTAAAAGGGACAGACACTCAGCCCCAGCATTTT. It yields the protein CASQLKGTDTQPQHF.

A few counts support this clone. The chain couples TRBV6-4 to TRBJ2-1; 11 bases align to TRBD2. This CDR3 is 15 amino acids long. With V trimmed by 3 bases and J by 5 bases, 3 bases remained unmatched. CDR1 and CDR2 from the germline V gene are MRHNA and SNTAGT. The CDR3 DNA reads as TGTGCCAGCAGTGATTCTAGCGGGGGGAACAATGAGCAGTTCTTC. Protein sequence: CASSDSSGGNNEQFF.

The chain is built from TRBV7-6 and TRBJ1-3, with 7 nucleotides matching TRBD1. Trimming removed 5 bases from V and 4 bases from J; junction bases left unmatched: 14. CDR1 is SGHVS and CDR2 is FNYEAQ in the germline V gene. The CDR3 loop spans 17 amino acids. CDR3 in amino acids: CASSHDPHRGVGNTIYF. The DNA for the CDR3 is TGTGCCAGCAGCCATGACCCCCACAGGGGCGTGGGAAACACCATATATTTT.

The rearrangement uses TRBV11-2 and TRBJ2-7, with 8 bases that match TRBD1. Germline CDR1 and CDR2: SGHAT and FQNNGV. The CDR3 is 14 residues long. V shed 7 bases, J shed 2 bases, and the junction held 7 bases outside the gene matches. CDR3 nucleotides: TGTGCCAGCAACGCCCAGGGGGCTACCTACGAGCAGTACTTC. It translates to CASNAQGATYEQYF.

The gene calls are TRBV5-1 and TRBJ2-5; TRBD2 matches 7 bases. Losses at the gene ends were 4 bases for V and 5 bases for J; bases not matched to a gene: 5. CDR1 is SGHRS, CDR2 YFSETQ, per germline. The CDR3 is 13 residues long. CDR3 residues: CASSRQGGETQYF. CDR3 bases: TGCGCCAGCAGCCGGCAGGGAGGGGAGACCCAGTACTTC.

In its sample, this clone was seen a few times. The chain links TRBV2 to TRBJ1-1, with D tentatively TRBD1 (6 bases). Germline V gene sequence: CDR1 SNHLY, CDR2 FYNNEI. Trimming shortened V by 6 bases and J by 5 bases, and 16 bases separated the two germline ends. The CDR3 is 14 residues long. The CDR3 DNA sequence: TGTGCCAGCAGCATCAACAGGGTCAGTACTGAAGCTTTCTTT. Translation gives CASSINRVSTEAFF.

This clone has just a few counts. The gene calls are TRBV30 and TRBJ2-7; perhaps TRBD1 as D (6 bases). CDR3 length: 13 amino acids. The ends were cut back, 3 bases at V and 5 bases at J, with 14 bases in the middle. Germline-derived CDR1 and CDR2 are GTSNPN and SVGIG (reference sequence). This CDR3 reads CAWRPNRDHEQYF. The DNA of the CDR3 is TGTGCCTGGAGACCGAACAGGGACCACGAGCAGTACTTC.

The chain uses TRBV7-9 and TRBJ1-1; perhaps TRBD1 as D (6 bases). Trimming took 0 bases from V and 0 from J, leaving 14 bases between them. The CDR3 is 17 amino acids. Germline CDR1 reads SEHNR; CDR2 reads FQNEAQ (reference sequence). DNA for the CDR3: TGTGCCAGCAGCTTAGCGCGAGGGGGACCGATGAACACTGAAGCTTTCTTT. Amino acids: CASSLARGGPMNTEAFF.

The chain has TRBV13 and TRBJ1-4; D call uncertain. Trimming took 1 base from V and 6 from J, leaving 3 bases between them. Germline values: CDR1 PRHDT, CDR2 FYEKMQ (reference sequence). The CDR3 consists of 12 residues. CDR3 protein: CASSLVDEKLFF. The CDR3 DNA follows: TGTGCCAGCAGCTTAGTAGATGAAAAACTGTTTTTT.

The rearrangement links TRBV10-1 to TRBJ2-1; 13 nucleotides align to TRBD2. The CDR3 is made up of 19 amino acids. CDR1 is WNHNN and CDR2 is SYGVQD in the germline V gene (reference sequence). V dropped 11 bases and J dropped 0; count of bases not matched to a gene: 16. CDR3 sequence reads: CAFPQPGLAGLSSYNEQFF. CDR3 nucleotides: TGCGCCTTCCCCCAACCGGGACTAGCGGGGTTGAGCTCCTACAATGAGCAGTTCTTC.

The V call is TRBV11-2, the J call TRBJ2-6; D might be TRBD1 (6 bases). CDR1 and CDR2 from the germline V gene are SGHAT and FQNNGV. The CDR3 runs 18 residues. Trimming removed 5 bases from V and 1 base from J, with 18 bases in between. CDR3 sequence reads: CASSAWTADVSGANVLTF. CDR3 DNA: TGTGCCAGCAGCGCCTGGACAGCTGATGTTTCTGGGGCCAACGTCCTGACTTTC.